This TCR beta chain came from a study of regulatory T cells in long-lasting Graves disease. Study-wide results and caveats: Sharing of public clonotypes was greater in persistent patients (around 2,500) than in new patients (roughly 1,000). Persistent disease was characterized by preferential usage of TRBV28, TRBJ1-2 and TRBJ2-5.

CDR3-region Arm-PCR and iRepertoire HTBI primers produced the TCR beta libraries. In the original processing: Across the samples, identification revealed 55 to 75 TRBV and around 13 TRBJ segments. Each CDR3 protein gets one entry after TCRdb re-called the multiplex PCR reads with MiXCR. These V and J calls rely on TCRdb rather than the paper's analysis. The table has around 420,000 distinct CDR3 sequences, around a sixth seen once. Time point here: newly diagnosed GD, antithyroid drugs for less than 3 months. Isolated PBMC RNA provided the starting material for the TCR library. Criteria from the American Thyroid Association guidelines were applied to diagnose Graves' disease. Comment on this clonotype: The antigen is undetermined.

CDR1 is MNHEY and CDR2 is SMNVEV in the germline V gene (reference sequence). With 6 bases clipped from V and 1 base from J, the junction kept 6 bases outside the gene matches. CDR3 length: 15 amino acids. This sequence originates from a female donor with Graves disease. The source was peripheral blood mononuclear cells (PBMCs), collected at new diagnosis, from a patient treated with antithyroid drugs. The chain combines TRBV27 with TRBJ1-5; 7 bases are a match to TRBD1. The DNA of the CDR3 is TGTGCCAGCAGACCCCAGGGGGTCAGCAATCAGCCCCAGCATTTT. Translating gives CASRPQGVSNQPQHF.